This is a list of T cell receptor beta chains from one sample in a study of response to subunit inactivated influenza vaccine. From the RT-PCR reads, TCRdb called clonotypes with MiXCR, one entry per CDR3 protein. The sample lists 170,000 or so distinct CDR3 sequences, roughly 10% seen once, with roughly a third in the top ten. This specimen was CD8+ T cells sorted from PBMCs, taken roughly 24 months after vaccination. These receptors all stem from a man in his fifties or sixties who received an inactivated influenza vaccine. CDR3s include the opening cysteine and the closing phenylalanine or tryptophan. A D gene is named only where the DNA matches it firmly. The size entry is marked missing in some rows and otherwise reads once, few, many or a size class.

j_call v_call clone_size d_call cdr3_length cdr3_nt cdr3_aa
TRBJ2-7 TRBV20-1 NA TRBD2 13 TGCAGTGCTAGGGGGGACTATTACTACGAGCAGTACTTC CSARGDYYYEQYF
TRBJ2-7 TRBV20-1 many TRBD2 15 TGCAGTGCCTTTGTGGCTCGGGAGGCTATCTACGAGCAGTACTTC CSAFVAREAIYEQYF
TRBJ2-7 TRBV6-2/TRBV6-3 few NA 19 TGTGCCAGCAGTTACCAACAGGGTGGGACCGAGGTGTTCTCCTACGAGCAGTACTTC CASSYQQGGTEVFSYEQYF
TRBJ1-5 TRBV7-6 few NA 16 TGTGCCAGCAGCTTAGAACCGGGTTATAGCAATCAGCCCCAGCATTTT CASSLEPGYSNQPQHF
TRBJ2-1 TRBV4-3 few TRBD2 15 TGCGCCAGCAGCCAAGAAGGCCGGGGCGGGGGTGAGCAGTTCTTC CASSQEGRGGGEQFF
TRBJ2-1 TRBV15 few NA 14 TGTGCCACCAGCCCCCGGTGGGGGTCTGATGAGCAGTTCTTC CATSPRWGSDEQFF
TRBJ2-2 TRBV12-3/TRBV12-4 NA TRBD2 15 TGTGCCAGCAGTTTAAGGAGCGGGAGGACCGGGGAGCTGTTTTTT CASSLRSGRTGELFF
TRBJ1-1 TRBV5-1 many TRBD1 14 TGCGCCAGCAGCTCCGGACAGGGGACAGCTGAAGCTTTCTTT CASSSGQGTAEAFF
TRBJ2-2 TRBV2 few NA 15 TGTGCCAGCAGGTTAGGGGCTCTGAACACCGGGGAGCTGTTTTTT CASRLGALNTGELFF
TRBJ2-7 TRBV27 NA TRBD2 17 TGTGCCAGCAGTGACGGACTAGCGGGCTCGAGCTCCTACGAGCAGTACTTC CASSDGLAGSSSYEQYF
TRBJ1-5 TRBV28 few NA 14 TGTGCCAGCAGTTTATACAGCGTCAATCAGCCCCAGCATTTT CASSLYSVNQPQHF
TRBJ1-5 TRBV12-3/TRBV12-4 few TRBD1 14 TGTGCCAGCACCATAGGACAGGAGGAACAGCCCCAGCATTTT CASTIGQEEQPQHF
TRBJ1-6 TRBV3-1 few NA 18 TGTGCCAGCAGCCAAGTACCACAGGAGAGCTCCTATAATTCACCCCTCCACTTT CASSQVPQESSYNSPLHF
TRBJ1-3 TRBV29-1 NA NA 14 TGCAGCGTTGAAGAGGGAGACTCTGGAAACACCATATATTTT CSVEEGDSGNTIYF
TRBJ2-7 TRBV5-6 few TRBD1 17 TGTGCCAGCAGCTTGGAGTTCGAGAAACAGGGGGCCCACGAGCAGTACTTC CASSLEFEKQGAHEQYF
TRBJ2-1 TRBV11-2 many TRBD2 16 TGTGCCAGCAGTTACACTAGCGGGGGGACTTACAATGAGCAGTTCTTC CASSYTSGGTYNEQFF
TRBJ2-1 TRBV28 NA TRBD2 16 TGTGCCAGCAGTGACCTAGCGGGAAGAGGCGTGAATGAGCAGTTCTTC CASSDLAGRGVNEQFF
TRBJ2-1 TRBV7-6 NA TRBD2 16 TGTGCCAGCAGCGCCTTGGTAGCGGGAGTCGAAAATGAGCAGTTCTTC CASSALVAGVENEQFF
TRBJ1-1 TRBV5-1 many TRBD1 16 TGCGCCAGCAGCCTTTGGGGACAGGGGGCCGGCACTGAAGCTTTCTTT CASSLWGQGAGTEAFF
TRBJ2-7 TRBV5-6 few NA 14 TGTGCCAGCAGCTACGGGACCCACTCCTACGAGCAGTACTTC CASSYGTHSYEQYF
TRBJ1-2 TRBV4-1 few NA 15 TGCGCCAGCAGCCAAGTTACGGGAGCTAACTATGGCTACACCTTC CASSQVTGANYGYTF
TRBJ1-5 TRBV4-3 NA NA 15 TGCGCCAGCAGCCAAGATGGAACAGGGATGCAGCCCCAGCATTTT CASSQDGTGMQPQHF
TRBJ1-1 TRBV6-1 NA NA 15 TGTGCCAGCAGGCTTACGGGGGCGCATCACACTGAAGCTTTCTTT CASRLTGAHHTEAFF